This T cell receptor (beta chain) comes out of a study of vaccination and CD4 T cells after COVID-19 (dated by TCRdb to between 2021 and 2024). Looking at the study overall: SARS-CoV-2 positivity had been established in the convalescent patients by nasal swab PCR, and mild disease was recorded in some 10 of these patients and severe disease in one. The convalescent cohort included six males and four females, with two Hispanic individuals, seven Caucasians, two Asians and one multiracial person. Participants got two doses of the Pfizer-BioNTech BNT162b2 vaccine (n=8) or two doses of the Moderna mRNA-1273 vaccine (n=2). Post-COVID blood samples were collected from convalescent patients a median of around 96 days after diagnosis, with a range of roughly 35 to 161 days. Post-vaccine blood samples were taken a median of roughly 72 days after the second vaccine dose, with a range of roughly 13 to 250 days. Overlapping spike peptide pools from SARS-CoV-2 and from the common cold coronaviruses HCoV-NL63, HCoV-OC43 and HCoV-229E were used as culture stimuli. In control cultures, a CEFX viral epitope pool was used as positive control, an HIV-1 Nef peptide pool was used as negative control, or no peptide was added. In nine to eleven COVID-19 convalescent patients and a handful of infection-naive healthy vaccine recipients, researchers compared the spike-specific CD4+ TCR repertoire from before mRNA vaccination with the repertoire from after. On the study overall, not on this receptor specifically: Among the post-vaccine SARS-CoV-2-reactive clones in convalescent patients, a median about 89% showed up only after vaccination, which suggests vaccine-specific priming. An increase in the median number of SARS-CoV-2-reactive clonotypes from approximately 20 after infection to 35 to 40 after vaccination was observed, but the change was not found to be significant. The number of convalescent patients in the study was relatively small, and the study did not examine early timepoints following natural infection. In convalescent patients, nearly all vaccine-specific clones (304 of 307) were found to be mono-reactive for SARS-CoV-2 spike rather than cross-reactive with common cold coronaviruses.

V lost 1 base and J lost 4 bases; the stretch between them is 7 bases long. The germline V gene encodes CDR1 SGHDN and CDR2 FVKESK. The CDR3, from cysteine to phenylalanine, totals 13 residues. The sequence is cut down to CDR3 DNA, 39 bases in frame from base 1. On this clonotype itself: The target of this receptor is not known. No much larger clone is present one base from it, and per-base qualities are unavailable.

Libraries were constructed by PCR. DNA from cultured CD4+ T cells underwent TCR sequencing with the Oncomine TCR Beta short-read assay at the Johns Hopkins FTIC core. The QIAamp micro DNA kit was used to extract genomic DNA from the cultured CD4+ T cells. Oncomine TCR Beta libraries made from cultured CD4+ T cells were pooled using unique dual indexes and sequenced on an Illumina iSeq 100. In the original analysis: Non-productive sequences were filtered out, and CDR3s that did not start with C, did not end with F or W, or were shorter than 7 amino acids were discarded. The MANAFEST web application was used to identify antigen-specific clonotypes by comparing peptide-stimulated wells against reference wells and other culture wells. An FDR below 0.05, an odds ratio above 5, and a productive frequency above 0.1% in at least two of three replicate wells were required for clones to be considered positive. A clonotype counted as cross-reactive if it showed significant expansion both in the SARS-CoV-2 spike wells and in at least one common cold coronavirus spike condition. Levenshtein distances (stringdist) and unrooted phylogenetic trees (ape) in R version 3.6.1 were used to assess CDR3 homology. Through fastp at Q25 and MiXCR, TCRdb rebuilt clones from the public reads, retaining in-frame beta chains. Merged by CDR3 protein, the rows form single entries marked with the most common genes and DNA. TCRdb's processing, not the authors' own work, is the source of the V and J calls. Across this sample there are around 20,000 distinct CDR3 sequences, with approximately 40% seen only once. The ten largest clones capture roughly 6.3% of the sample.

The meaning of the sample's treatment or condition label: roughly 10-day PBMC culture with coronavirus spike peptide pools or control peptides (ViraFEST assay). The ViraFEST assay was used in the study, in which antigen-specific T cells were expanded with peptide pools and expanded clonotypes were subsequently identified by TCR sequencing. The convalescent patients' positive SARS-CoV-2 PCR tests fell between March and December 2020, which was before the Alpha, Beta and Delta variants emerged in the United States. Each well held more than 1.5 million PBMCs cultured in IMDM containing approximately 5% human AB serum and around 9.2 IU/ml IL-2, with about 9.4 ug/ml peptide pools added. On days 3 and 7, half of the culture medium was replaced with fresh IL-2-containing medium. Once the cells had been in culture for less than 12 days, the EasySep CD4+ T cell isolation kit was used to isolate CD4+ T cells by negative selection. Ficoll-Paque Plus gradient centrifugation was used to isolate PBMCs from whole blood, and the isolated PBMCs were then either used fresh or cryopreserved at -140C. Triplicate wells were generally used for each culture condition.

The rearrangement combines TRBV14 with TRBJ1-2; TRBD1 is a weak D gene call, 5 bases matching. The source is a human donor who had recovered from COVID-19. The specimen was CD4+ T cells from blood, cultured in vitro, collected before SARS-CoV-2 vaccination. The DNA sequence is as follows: TGTGCCAGCAGCCAAGTGACAGCCTATGGCTACACCTTC. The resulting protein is CASSQVTAYGYTF. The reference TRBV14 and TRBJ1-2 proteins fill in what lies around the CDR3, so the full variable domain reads EAGVTQFPSHSVIEKGQTVTLRCDPISGHDNLYWYRRVMGKEIKFLLHFVKESKQDESGMPNNRFLAERTGGTYSTLKVQPAELEDSGVYFCASSQVTAYGYTFGSGTRLTVV.